A selection of T cell receptor beta chains follows, all from one sample in a study of T cell responses to AZD1222 COVID-19 vaccine. Clones were sequenced by immunoSEQ multiplex PCR, and TCRdb holds only the in-frame ones, with some missing. Among roughly 80,000 clones listed, 90% were seen once. The specimen was peripheral blood, collected 28 days after the second AZD1222 dose. Receptors were obtained from an adult who received the AZD1222 COVID-19 vaccine. Both conserved end residues are part of each CDR3. A D gene is named only where the DNA matches it firmly. Clone size is given for some rows only: seen once, a few or many times, or a class if the clone is expanded.

TRBV5-4	.	TRBJ2-7	.	TGTGCCAGCAGCAGACCCTTGGGGGAGCAGTACTTC	CASSRPLGEQYF
TRBV7-9	.	TRBJ2-7	.	TGTGCCAGCAGCTTAGCGCGCTACGAGCAGTACTTC	CASSLARYEQYF
TRBV5-1	.	TRBJ1-5	.	TGCGCCAGCAGGGCCGGGACGGAGCAGCCCCAGCATTTT	CASRAGTEQPQHF
TRBV5-1	.	TRBJ2-3	.	TGCGCCAGCAGCTTGGGGGGGTACACAGATACGCAGTATTTT	CASSLGGYTDTQYF
TRBV11-3	.	TRBJ1-1	.	TGTGCCAGCAGCCCCGGGACCGAAGCTTTCTTT	CASSPGTEAFF
TRBV7-3	.	TRBJ1-1	.	TGTGCCAGCAGCCCCAAGCCAATAGCGAACACTGAAGCTTTCTTT	CASSPKPIANTEAFF
TRBV5-6	TRBD1	TRBJ2-3	.	TGTGCCAGCAGCTTGGTAACAGGGGAGGATACGCAGTATTTT	CASSLVTGEDTQYF
TRBV25-1	TRBD2	TRBJ2-7	once	TGTGCCAGCAGTCTAGCGGGCCCCTACGAGCAGTACTTC	CASSLAGPYEQYF
TRBV11-3	.	TRBJ2-7	.	TGTGCCAGCAGCTTAGTCCGGGAGACGGAGCAGTACTTC	CASSLVRETEQYF
TRBV19	.	TRBJ2-3	.	TGTGCCAGTAGTATAGAGAGCACAGATACGCAGTATTTT	CASSIESTDTQYF
TRBV24-1	.	TRBJ1-5	.	TGTGCCACCAGTGATCCAGGGGACGGCAATCAGCCCCAGCATTTT	CATSDPGDGNQPQHF
TRBV3-1/TRBV3-2	.	TRBJ1-5	.	TGTGCCAGCAGCCGACGGGACACCAATCAGCCCCAGCATTTT	CASSRRDTNQPQHF
TRBV2	.	TRBJ1-4	.	TGTGCCAGCAGTGAATTGGTGGGTTCCGAAAAACTGTTTTTT	CASSELVGSEKLFF